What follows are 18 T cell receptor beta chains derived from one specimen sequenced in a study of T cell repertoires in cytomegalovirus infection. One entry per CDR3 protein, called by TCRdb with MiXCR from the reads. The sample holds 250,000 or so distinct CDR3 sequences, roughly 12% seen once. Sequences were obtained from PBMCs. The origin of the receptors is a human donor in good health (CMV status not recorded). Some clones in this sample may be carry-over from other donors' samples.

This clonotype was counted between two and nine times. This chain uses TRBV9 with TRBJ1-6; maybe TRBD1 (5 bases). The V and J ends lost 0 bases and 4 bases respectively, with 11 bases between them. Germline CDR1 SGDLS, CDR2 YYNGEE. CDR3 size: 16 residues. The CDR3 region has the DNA TGTGCCAGCAGCGTAGACGGGTCAGGGTATAATTCACCCCTCCACTTT. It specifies CASSVDGSGYNSPLHF.

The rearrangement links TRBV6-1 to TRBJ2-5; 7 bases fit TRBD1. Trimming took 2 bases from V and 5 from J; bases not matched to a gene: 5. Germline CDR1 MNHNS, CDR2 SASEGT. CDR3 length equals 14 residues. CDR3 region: CASSEQTGPETQYF. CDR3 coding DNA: TGTGCCAGCAGTGAACAGACAGGGCCCGAGACCCAGTACTTC.

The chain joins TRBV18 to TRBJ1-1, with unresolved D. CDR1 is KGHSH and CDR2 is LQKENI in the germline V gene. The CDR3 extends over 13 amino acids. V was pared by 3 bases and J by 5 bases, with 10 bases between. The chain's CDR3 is CASSPEAQTEAFF. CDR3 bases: TGTGCCAGCTCACCGGAAGCACAAACTGAAGCTTTCTTT. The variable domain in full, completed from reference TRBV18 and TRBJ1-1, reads NAGVMQNPRHLVRRRGQEARLRCSPMKGHSHVYWYRQLPEEGLKFMVYLQKENIIDESGMPKERFSAEFPKEGPSILRIQQVVRGDSAAYFCASSPEAQTEAFFGQGTRLTVV.

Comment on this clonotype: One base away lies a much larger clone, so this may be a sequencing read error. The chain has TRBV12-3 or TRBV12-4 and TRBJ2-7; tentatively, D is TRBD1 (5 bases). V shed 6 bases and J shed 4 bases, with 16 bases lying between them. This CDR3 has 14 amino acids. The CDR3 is CASRFGGAMYEQYF. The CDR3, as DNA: TGTGCCAGCAGATTTGGTGGGGCCATGTACGAGCAGTACTTC.

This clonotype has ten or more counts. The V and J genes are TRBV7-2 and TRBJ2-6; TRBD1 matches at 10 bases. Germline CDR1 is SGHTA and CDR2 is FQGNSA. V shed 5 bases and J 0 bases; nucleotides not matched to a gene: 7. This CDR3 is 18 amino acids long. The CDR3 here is CASSLRTGGDSGANVLTF. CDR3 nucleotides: TGTGCCAGCAGCCTCAGGACAGGGGGAGACTCTGGGGCCAACGTCCTGACTTTC. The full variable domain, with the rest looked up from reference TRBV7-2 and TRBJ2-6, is GAGVSQSPSNKVTEKGKDVELRCDPISGHTALYWYRQSLGQGLEFLIYFQGNSAPDKSGLPSDRFSAERTGGSVSTLTIQRTQQEDSAVYLCASSLRTGGDSGANVLTFGAGSRLTVL.

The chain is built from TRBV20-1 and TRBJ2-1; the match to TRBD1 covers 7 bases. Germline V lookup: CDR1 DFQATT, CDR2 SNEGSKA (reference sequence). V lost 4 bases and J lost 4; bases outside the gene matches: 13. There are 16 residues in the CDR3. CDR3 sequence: CSATPLDRELYNEQFF. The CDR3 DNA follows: TGCAGTGCTACCCCACTTGACAGGGAGTTGTACAATGAGCAGTTCTTC.

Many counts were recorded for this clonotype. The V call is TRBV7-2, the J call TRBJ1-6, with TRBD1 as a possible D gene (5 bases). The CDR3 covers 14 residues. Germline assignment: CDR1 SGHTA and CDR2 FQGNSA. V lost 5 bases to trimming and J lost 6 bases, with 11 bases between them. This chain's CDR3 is CASSPGGSNSPLHF. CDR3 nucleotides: TGTGCCAGCAGCCCCGGGGGGAGTAATTCACCCCTCCACTTT.

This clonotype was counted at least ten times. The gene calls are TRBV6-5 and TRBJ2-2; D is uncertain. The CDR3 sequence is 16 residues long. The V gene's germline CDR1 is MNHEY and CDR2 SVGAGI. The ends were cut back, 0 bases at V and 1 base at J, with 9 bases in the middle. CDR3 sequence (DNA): TGTGCCAGCAGTTACTCGAACAACCTGAACACCGGGGAGCTGTTTTTT. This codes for CASSYSNNLNTGELFF.

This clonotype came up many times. The CDR3 region has the DNA TGTGCCAGCAGCTTAACCGCGACGACAAGCAATCAGCCCCAGCATTTT. Translating it yields CASSLTATTSNQPQHF. The chain has TRBV7-2 and TRBJ1-5; D is unresolved. The CDR3 is 16 amino acids. The germline gives CDR1 SGHTA, CDR2 FQGNSA. Trimming took off 2 bases at V and 1 base at J, with 12 bases between the two ends. Drawing the rest from reference TRBV7-2 and TRBJ1-5, the complete variable domain is GAGVSQSPSNKVTEKGKDVELRCDPISGHTALYWYRQSLGQGLEFLIYFQGNSAPDKSGLPSDRFSAERTGGSVSTLTIQRTQQEDSAVYLCASSLTATTSNQPQHFGDGTRLSIL.

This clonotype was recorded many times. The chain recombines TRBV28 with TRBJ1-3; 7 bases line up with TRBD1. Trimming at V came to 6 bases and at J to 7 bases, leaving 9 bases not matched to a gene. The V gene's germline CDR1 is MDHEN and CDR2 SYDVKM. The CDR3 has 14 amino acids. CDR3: CASSRGSLGNTIYF. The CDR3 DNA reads TGTGCCAGCAGCAGGGGGAGCCTAGGTAACACCATATATTTT.

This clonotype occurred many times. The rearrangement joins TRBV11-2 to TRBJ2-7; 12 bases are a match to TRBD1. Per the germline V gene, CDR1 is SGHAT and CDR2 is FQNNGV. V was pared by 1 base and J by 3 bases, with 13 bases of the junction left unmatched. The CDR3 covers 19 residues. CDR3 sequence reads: CASSLVGGTGGVRGYEQYF. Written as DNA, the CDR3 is TGTGCCAGCAGCTTAGTAGGCGGGACAGGGGGCGTAAGGGGCTACGAGCAGTACTTC. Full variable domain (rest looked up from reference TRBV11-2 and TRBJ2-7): EAGVAQSPRYKIIEKRQSVAFWCNPISGHATLYWYQQILGQGPKLLIQFQNNGVVDDSQLPKDRFSAERLKGVDSTLKIQPAKLEDSAVYLCASSLVGGTGGVRGYEQYFGPGTRLTVT.

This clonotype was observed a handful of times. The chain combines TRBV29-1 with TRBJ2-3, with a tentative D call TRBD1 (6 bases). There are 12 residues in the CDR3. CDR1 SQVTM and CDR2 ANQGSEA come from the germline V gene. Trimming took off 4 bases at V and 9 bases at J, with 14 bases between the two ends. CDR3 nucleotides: TGCAGCGTTGGAATCAGGGGTAAAACGCAGTATTTT. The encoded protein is CSVGIRGKTQYF.

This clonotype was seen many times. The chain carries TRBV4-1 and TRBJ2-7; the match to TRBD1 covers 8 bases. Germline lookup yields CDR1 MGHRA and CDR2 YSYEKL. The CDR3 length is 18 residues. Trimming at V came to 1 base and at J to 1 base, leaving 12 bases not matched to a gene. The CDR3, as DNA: TGCGCCAGCAGCCAAGCAACCTACAGGGGGGCGTCATCCTACGAGCAGTACTTC. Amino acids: CASSQATYRGASSYEQYF.

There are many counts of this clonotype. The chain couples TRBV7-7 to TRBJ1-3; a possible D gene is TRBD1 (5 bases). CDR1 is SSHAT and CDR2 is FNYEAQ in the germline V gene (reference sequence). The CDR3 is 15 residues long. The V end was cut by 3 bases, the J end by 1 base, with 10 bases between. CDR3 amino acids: CASSLHAGSGNTIYF. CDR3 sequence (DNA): TGTGCCAGCAGCTTGCATGCAGGGTCTGGAAACACCATATATTTT.

This CDR3 reads CAGSRHPNTGELFF. Here the CDR3 DNA reads TGTGCCGGCTCCCGACACCCGAACACCGGGGAGCTGTTTTTT. The V and J genes are TRBV28 and TRBJ2-2; no definite D call. Trimming stripped 11 bases from V and 0 bases from J, with 13 bases between. Germline CDR1 MDHEN, CDR2 SYDVKM. This CDR3 spans 14 amino acids.

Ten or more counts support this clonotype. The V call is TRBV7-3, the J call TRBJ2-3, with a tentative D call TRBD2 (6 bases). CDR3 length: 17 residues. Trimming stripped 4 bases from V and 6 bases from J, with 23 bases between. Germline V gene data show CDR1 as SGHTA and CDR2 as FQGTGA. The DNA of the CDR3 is TGTGCCAGCAGCTCGGCTTCCCTTAGCGGAGTGAGGGATACGCAGTATTTT. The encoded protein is CASSSASLSGVRDTQYF.

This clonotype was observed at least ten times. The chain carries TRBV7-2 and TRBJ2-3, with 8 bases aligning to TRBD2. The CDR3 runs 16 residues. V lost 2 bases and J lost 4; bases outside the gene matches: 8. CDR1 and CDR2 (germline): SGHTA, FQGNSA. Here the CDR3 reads CASSLRLARDPDTQYF. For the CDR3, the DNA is TGTGCCAGCAGCTTAAGACTAGCGAGAGACCCAGATACGCAGTATTTT.

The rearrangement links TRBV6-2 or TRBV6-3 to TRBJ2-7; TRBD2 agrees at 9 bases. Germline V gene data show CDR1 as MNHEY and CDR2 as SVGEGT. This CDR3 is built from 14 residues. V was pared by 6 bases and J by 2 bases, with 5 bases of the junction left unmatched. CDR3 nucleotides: TGTGCCAGCAGGACTAGCGGACCCCCCTACGAGCAGTACTTC. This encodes CASRTSGPPYEQYF.